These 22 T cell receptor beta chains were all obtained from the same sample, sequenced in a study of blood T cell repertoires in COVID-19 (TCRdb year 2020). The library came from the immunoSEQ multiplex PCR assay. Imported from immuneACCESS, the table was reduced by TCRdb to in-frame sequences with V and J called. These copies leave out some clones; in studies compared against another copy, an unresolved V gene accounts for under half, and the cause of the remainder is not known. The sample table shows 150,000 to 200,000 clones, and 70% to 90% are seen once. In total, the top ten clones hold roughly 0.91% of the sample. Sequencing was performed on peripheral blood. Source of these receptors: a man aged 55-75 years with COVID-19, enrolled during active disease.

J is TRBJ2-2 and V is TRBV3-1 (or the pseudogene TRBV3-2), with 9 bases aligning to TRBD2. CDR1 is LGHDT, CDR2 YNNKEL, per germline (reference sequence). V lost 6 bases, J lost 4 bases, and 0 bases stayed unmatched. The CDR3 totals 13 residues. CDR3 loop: CASRTSGTGELFF. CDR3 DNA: TGTGCCAGCAGGACTAGCGGCACCGGGGAGCTGTTTTTT.

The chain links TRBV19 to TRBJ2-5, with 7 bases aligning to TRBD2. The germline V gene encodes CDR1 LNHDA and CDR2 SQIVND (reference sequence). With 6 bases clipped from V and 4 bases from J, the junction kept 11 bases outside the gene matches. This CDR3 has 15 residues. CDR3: CASSTTRSGGETQYF. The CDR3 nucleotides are TGTGCCAGTAGCACGACACGGTCGGGGGGAGAGACCCAGTACTTC.

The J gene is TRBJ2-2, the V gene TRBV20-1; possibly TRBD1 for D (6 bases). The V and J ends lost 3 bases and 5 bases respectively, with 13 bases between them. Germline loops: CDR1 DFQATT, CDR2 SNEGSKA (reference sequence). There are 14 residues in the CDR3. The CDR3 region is CSASRRGITGELFF. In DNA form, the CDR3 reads TGCAGTGCTAGTCGCAGGGGCATTACCGGGGAGCTGTTTTTT.

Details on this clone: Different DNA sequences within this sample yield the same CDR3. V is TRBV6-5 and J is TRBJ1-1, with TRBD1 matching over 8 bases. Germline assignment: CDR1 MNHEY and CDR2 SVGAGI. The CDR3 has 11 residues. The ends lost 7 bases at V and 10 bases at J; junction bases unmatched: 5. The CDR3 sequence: CASISTGGAFF. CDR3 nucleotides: TGTGCCAGCATTTCTACAGGGGGAGCTTTCTTT.

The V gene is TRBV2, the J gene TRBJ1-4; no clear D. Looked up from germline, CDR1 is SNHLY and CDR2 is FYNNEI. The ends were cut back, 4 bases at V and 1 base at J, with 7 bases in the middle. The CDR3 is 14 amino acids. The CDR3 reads CASSVRRTNEKLFF. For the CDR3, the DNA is TGTGCCAGCAGTGTCAGAAGAACTAATGAAAAACTGTTTTTT.

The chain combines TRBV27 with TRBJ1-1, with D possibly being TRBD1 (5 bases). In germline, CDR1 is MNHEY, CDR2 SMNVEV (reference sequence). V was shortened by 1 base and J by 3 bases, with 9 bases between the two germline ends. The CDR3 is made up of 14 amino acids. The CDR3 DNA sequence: TGTGCCAGCAGTTTATGGGGGGAGGACACTGAAGCTTTCTTT. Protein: CASSLWGEDTEAFF.

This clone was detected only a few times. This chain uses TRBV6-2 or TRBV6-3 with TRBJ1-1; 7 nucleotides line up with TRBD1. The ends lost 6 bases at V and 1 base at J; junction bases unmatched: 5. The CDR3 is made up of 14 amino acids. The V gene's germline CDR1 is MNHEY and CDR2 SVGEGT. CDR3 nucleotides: TGTGCCAGCAGCAAGACAGGGACGAACACTGAAGCTTTCTTT. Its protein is CASSKTGTNTEAFF.

The CDR3 coding sequence is TGTGCCAGCAGTTTTTTCTCCCTAGCGGGAGACTACGAGCAGTACTTC. It codes for CASSFFSLAGDYEQYF. This chain links TRBV28 with TRBJ2-7; TRBD2 matches 10 bases. Germline V gives CDR1 MDHEN, CDR2 SYDVKM. The CDR3 runs to 16 residues. The V gene end was trimmed by 3 bases and the J gene end by 3 bases; junction bases not matched to a gene: 8.

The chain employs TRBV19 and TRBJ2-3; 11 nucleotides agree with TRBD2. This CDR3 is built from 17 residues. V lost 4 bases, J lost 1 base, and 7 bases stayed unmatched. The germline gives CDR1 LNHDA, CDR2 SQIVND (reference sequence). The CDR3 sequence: CASSNRLAGSGTDTQYF. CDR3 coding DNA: TGTGCCAGTAGTAATAGACTAGCGGGATCGGGCACAGATACGCAGTATTTT.

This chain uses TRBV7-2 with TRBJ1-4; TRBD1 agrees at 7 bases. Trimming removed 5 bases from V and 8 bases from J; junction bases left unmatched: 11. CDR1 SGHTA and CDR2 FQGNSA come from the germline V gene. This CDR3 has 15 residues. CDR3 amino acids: CASSPTGTSQEKLFF. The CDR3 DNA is TGTGCCAGCAGCCCGACAGGGACCTCGCAGGAAAAACTGTTTTTT.

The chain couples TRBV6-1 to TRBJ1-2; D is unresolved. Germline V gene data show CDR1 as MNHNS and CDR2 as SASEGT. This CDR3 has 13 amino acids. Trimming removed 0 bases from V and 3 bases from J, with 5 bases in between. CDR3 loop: CASSEAADYGYTF. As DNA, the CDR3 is TGTGCCAGCAGTGAAGCGGCAGACTATGGCTACACCTTC.

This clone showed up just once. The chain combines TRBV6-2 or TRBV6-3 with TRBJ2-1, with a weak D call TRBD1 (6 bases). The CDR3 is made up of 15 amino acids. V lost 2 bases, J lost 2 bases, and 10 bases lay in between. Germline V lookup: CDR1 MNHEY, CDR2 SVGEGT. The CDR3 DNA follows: TGTGCCAGCAGTTACACTGGACAGCCCTACAATGAGCAGTTCTTC. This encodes CASSYTGQPYNEQFF.

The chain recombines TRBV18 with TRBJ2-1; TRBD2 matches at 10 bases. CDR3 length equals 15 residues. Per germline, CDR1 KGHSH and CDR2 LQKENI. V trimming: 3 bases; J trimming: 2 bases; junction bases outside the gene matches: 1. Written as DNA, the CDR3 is TGTGCCAGCTCACCGGGACTAGCGACCTACAATGAGCAGTTCTTC. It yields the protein CASSPGLATYNEQFF.

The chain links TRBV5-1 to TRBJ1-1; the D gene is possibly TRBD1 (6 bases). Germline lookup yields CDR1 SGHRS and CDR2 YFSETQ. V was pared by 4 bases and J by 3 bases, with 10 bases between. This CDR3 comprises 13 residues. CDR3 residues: CASSIRQDTEAFF. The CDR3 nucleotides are TGCGCCAGCAGCATTAGACAGGACACTGAAGCTTTCTTT.

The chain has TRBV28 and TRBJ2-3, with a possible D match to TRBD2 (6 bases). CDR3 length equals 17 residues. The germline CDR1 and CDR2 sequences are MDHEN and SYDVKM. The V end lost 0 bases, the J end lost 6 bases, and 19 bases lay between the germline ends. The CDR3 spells CASSLWPGLRVGDTQYF. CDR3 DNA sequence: TGTGCCAGCAGTTTATGGCCGGGACTGAGAGTGGGGGATACGCAGTATTTT.

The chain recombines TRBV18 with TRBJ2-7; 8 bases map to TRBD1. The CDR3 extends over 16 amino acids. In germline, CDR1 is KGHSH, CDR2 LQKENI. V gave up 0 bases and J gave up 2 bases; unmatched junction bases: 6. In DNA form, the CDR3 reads TGTGCCAGCTCACCACCCCCGGGACAGGTCCCCTACGAGCAGTACTTC. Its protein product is CASSPPPGQVPYEQYF.

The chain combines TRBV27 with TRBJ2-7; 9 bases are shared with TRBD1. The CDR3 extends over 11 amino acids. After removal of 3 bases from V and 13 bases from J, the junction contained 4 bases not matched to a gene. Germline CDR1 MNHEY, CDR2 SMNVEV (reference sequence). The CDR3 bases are TGTGCCAGCAGTTTCGGGGGACAGGGATACTTC. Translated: CASSFGGQGYF.

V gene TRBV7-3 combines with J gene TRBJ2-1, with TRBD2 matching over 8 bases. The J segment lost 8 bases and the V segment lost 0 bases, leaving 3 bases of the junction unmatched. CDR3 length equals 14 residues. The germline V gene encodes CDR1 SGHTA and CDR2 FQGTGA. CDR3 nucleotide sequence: TGTGCCAGCAGCTTAACGAGCGGGAGTTATGAGCAGTTCTTC. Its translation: CASSLTSGSYEQFF.

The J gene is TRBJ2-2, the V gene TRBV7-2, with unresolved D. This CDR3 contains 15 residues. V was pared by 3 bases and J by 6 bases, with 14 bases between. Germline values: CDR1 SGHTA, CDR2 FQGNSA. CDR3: CASSFILRVAGELFF. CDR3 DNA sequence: TGTGCCAGCAGCTTTATTCTACGTGTCGCCGGGGAGCTGTTTTTT.

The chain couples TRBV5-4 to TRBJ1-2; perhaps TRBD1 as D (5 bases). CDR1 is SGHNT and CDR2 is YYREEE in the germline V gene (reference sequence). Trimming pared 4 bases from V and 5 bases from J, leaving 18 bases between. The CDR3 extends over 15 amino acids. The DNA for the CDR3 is TGTGCCAGCAGCCATCAATGGGGGGTCGGGTATGGCTACACCTTC. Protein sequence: CASSHQWGVGYGYTF. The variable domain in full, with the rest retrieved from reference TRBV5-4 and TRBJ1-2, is ETGVTQSPTHLIKTRGQQVTLRCSSQSGHNTVSWYQQALGQGPQFIFQYYREEENGRGNFPPRFSGLQFPNYSSELNVNALELDDSALYLCASSHQWGVGYGYTFGSGTRLTVV.

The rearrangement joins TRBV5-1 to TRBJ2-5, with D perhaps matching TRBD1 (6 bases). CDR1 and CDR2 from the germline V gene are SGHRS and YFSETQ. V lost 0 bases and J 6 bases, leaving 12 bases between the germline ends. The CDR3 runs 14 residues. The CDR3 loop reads CASSLAGTWKTQYF. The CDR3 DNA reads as TGCGCCAGCAGCTTGGCCGGGACATGGAAGACCCAGTACTTC.

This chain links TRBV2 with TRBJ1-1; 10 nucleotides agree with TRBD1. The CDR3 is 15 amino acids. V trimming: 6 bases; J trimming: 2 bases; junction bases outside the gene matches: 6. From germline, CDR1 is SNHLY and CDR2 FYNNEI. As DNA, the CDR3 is TGTGCCAGCAGGGCCGGGACAGGGGTCAACACTGAAGCTTTCTTT. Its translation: CASRAGTGVNTEAFF.